A selection of T cell receptor beta chains follows, all from one sample in a study of T cell repertoires in cytomegalovirus infection. TCRdb itself ran the reads through MiXCR, one entry per CDR3 protein. The repertoire holds over 120,000 distinct CDR3 sequences, with more than 25% as singletons. Their antigens remain unidentified. The material was CD8+ T cells from cultured PBMCs, obtained from culture after CMV antigen stimulation. These receptor sequences come from a human donor in good health (CMV status not recorded). Some clones in this sample may be carry-over from other donors' samples. The CDR3 runs from the conserved cysteine through the conserved F or W. Each record gives: V gene, clone size, D gene, J gene, CDR3 DNA, CDR3 protein. D genes are given only for firm matches. Expanded clones get a size class; other rows say once, few or many, or leave the size out.

TRBV9	-	-	TRBJ1-1	TGTGCCAGCAGCGTAGGGGTTAGTCACACTGAAGCTTTCTTT	CASSVGVSHTEAFF
TRBV12-3/TRBV12-4	few	TRBD2	TRBJ2-3	TGTGCCAGCAGTTTAACTAGCGGGGGGGATACGCAGTATTTT	CASSLTSGGDTQYF
TRBV3-1	few	-	TRBJ1-2	TGTGCCAGCAGCCCCGGCCCGCTTGTCAGCTACACCTTC	CASSPGPLVSYTF
TRBV15	few	-	TRBJ1-1	TGTGCCACCAGCAGTTCAACAGGGCTCCCTGAAGCTTTCTTT	CATSSSTGLPEAFF
TRBV19	-	-	TRBJ1-1	TGTGCCAGTAGTGATGGGGGGAACACTGAAGCTTTCTTT	CASSDGGNTEAFF
TRBV20-1	-	TRBD1	TRBJ2-3	TGCAGTGCTAGACCGGACAGGGTACTTGGGGAAGGGGGCACAGATACGCAGTATTTT	CSARPDRVLGEGGTDTQYF
TRBV7-8	-	-	TRBJ2-3	TGTGCCAGCAGCCCCTTAGCGGAGGAGGGAACAGATACGCAGTATTTT	CASSPLAEEGTDTQYF
TRBV11-1	few	TRBD2	TRBJ2-5	TGTGCCAGCAGCTACGCCGGGACTAGCTCGAGGACCCAGTACTTC	CASSYAGTSSRTQYF
TRBV11-2	-	-	TRBJ2-7	TGTGCCAGCAGCTTCCCCCATGGGGATCCCACCTACGAGCAGTACTTC	CASSFPHGDPTYEQYF
TRBV12-3/TRBV12-4	few	-	TRBJ1-2	TGTGCCAGCAGTTTCGGGACCGCTTATGGCTACACCTTC	CASSFGTAYGYTF
TRBV2	-	-	TRBJ2-4	TGTGCCAGCAGTAGTCGGTCAGAGCTAGCCAAAAACATTCAGTACTTC	CASSSRSELAKNIQYF
TRBV7-6	-	-	TRBJ2-5	TGTGCCAGCAGCTTGAGGGCCCAGGGGGAGACCCAGTACTTC	CASSLRAQGETQYF
TRBV6-1	few	-	TRBJ1-1	TGTGCCAGCAGTGATTGGACAAACACTGAAGCTTTCTTT	CASSDWTNTEAFF
TRBV20-1	-	TRBD2	TRBJ2-1	TGCAGTGCCGCGGAACTAGCGGGAACGCACAATGAGCAGTTCTTC	CSAAELAGTHNEQFF
TRBV28	few	TRBD1	TRBJ1-5	TGTGCCAGCACCCTGGAGGGACAGGGGGCATTTCAGCCCCAGCATTTT	CASTLEGQGAFQPQHF
TRBV6-6	-	TRBD1	TRBJ2-7	TGTGCCAGCAGTGACCGGGACAGGGGCCACGAGCAGTACTTC	CASSDRDRGHEQYF
TRBV13	-	TRBD1	TRBJ1-5	TGTGCCAGCAGCTTAGGCGTAATGTCGACAGGGGACGGCAATCAGCCCCAGCATTTT	CASSLGVMSTGDGNQPQHF
TRBV7-9	once	TRBD1	TRBJ2-1	TGTGCCAGCAGCTCCCGGACAGGAAAAAATGAGCAGTTCTTC	CASSSRTGKNEQFF
TRBV28	-	-	TRBJ1-2	TGTGCCAGCAGCCAAATTTTAGCTAACTATGGCTACACCTTC	CASSQILANYGYTF
TRBV20-1	-	-	TRBJ1-1	TGCAGTGCCCCCTTTGGGGGGGTAGCTTTCTTT	CSAPFGGVAFF
TRBV10-3	-	-	TRBJ1-6	TGTGCCATCAGTGAAGGTGGGCAGGCTGGCTCACCCCTCCACTTT	CAISEGGQAGSPLHF
TRBV6-6	-	-	TRBJ2-1	TGTGCCAGCAGGGGGGCGAATGAGCAGTTCTTC	CASRGANEQFF
TRBV11-3	-	TRBD2	TRBJ2-1	TGTGCCAGCAGCTTAGGCGGGGGGGCTTATTACAATGAGCAGTTCTTC	CASSLGGGAYYNEQFF
TRBV12-3/TRBV12-4	-	TRBD2	TRBJ2-1	TGTGCCACCGGTGGGGGGGGTCTAAGCTACAATGAGCAGTTCTTC	CATGGGGLSYNEQFF
TRBV29-1	-	TRBD1	TRBJ1-1	TGCAGCGTTGAAACAGGGGGAAACACTGAAGCTTTCTTT	CSVETGGNTEAFF
TRBV19	many	-	TRBJ1-2	TGTGCCAGTAGTATTAGGTTGGGGGATGGCTACACCTTC	CASSIRLGDGYTF
TRBV27	-	TRBD1	TRBJ1-1	TGTGCCAGCACCACGGCAGGGGGTGGGACTGAAGCTTTCTTT	CASTTAGGGTEAFF
TRBV12-3/TRBV12-4	many	TRBD1	TRBJ2-1	TGTGCCAGCAGTTTGGGGACAGGGGCCTACAATGAGCAGTTCTTC	CASSLGTGAYNEQFF
TRBV5-6	once	TRBD2	TRBJ2-7	TGTGCCAGCAGCTGGTGGACTAGCGGGGGCACCTTGGAGCAGTACTTC	CASSWWTSGGTLEQYF
TRBV7-2	many	-	TRBJ2-1	TGTGCCAGCAGCTTAGGCTACCTAGGTCATGAGCAGTTCTTC	CASSLGYLGHEQFF
TRBV30	few	-	TRBJ1-5	TGTGCCTGGACTGGGTCATCGGACCCGTATCAGCCCCAGCATTTT	CAWTGSSDPYQPQHF